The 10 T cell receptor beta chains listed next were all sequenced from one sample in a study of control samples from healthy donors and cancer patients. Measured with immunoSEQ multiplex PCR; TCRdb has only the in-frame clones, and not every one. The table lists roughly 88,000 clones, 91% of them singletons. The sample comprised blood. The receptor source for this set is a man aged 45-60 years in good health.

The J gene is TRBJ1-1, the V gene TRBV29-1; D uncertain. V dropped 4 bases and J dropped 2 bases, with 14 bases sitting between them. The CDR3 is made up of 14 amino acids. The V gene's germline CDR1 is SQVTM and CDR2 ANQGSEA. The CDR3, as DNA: TGCAGCGTTGGAGAGGACCTACTAAACACTGAAGCTTTCTTT. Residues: CSVGEDLLNTEAFF.

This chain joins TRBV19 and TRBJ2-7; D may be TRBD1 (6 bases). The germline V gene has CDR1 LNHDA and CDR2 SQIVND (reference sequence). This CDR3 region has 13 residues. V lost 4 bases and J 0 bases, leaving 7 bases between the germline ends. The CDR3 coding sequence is TGTGCCAGTAGTAGGACAGACTCCTACGAGCAGTACTTC. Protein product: CASSRTDSYEQYF.

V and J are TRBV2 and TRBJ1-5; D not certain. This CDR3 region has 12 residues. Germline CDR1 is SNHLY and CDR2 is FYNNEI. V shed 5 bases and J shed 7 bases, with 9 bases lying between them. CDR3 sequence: CASSLFTQPQHF. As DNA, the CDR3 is TGTGCCAGCAGTCTCTTTACGCAGCCCCAGCATTTT. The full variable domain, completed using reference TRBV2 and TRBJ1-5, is EPEVTQTPSHQVTQMGQEVILRCVPISNHLYFYWYRQILGQKVEFLVSFYNNEISEKSEIFDDQFSVERPDGSNFTLKIRSTKLEDSAMYFCASSLFTQPQHFGDGTRLSIL.

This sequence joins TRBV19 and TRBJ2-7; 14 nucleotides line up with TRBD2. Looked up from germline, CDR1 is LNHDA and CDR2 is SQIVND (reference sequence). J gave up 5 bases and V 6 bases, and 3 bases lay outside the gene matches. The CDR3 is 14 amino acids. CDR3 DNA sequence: TGTGCCAGTAGGACTAGCGGGGGGGCAAACGAGCAGTACTTC. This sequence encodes CASRTSGGANEQYF.

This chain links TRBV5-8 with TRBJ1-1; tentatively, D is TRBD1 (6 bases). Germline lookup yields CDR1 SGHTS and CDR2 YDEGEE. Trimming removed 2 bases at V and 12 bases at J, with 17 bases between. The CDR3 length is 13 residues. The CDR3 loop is CASSFRGLGYTFF. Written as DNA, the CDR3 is TGTGCCAGCAGCTTCAGGGGACTGGGATATACTTTCTTT. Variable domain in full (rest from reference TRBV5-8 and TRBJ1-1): EAGVTQSPTHLIKTRGQQATLRCSPISGHTSVYWYQQALGLGLQFLLWYDEGEERNRGNFPPRFSGRQFPNYSSELNVNALELEDSALYLCASSFRGLGYTFFGQGTRLTVV.

This chain's CDR3 is CASSYGPTNTEAFF. Here the CDR3 DNA reads TGTGCCAGCAGTTACGGGCCTACGAACACTGAAGCTTTCTTT. This rearrangement joins TRBV6-6 to TRBJ1-1; D ambiguous. Germline assignment: CDR1 MNHNY and CDR2 SVGAGI (reference sequence). V gave up 2 bases and J gave up 1 base, with 8 bases separating them. This CDR3 region has 14 residues.

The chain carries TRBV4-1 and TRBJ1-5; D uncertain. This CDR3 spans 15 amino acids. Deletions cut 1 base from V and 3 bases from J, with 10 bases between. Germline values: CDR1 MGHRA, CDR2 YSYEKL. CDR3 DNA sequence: TGCGCCAGCAGCCAAGCCTCAGGTCACAATCAGCCCCAGCATTTT. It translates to CASSQASGHNQPQHF.

CDR3 loop: CASSYSTEGTDTQYF. The CDR3 coding sequence is TGTGCCAGCAGTTACTCGACAGAGGGTACAGATACGCAGTATTTT. The genes are TRBV6-5 and TRBJ2-3; D might be TRBD1 or TRBD2, each matching 5 bases. The V gene lost 0 bases and the J gene lost 3 bases, with 10 bases spanning the gap. The CDR3 contains 15 residues. Per germline, CDR1 MNHEY and CDR2 SVGAGI.

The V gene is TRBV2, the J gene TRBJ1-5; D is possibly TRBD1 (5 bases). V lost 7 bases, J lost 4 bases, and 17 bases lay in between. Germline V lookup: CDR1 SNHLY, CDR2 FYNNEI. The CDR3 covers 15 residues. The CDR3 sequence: CASTPTPTGNQPQHF. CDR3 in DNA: TGTGCCAGCACCCCAACCCCAACAGGAAATCAGCCCCAGCATTTT.

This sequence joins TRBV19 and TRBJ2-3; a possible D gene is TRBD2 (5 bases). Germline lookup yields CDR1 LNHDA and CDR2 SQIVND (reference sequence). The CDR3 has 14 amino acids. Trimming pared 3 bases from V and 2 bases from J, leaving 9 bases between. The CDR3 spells CASSMRVPTDTQYF. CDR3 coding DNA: TGTGCCAGTAGTATGAGGGTGCCCACAGATACGCAGTATTTT.